A single sample is the source of the 9 T cell receptor beta chains below, sequenced in a study of long-term antiretroviral therapy in people with HIV. A v3.0 immunoSEQ assay was performed at survey level. Data came from immunoSEQ multiplex PCR; TCRdb stores just in-frame clones and leaves some out. The sample consists of 30,000 to 35,000 clones, under 85% of them appearing once. The material sequenced was unsorted PBMCs, taken 3 years after starting antiretroviral therapy. These receptor sequences come from a man in his fifties with HIV.

This clone was picked up a small number of times. The genes are TRBV28 and TRBJ2-2, with D perhaps matching TRBD2 (6 bases). V was clipped by 5 bases and J by 4 bases, with 17 bases between them. Germline V lookup: CDR1 MDHEN, CDR2 SYDVKM. This CDR3 contains 16 residues. The DNA of the CDR3 is TGTGCCAGCAGTCCATCCCGGGACTCCTTCACCGGGGAGCTGTTTTTT. Residues: CASSPSRDSFTGELFF.

The chain uses TRBV21-1 and TRBJ2-3. TRBV21-1 is labeled a pseudogene. CDR3 size: 14 residues. CDR3 nucleotide sequence: TGTGCCAGCCGCTCGAGGGGGGGCACAGATACGCAGTATTTT. It is translated as CASRSRGGTDTQYF.

This clone was seen a handful of times. This chain joins TRBV7-9 and TRBJ1-2; perhaps TRBD1 as D (5 bases). CDR1 is SEHNR and CDR2 is FQNEAQ in the germline V gene (reference sequence). Between the trimmed V and J ends, which lost 0 bases and 5 bases, there was a span of 13 bases. CDR3 size: 15 residues. In DNA form, the CDR3 reads TGTGCCAGCAGCTTAGCGCCCCAGGGAACATATGGCTACACCTTC. Translation: CASSLAPQGTYGYTF. Based on the CDR3 plus reference TRBV7-9 and TRBJ1-2, the full variable domain is DTGVSQNPRHKITKRGQNVTFRCDPISEHNRLYWYRQTLGQGPEFLTYFQNEAQLEKSRLLSDRFSAERPKGSFSTLEIQRTEQGDSAMYLCASSLAPQGTYGYTFGSGTRLTVV.

This clone turned up a few times. This rearrangement joins TRBV6-6 to TRBJ1-2; D is perhaps TRBD1 (5 bases). Trimming cost V 7 bases and J 8 bases, with 20 bases left between them. The CDR3 is 14 amino acids. CDR1 is MNHNY, CDR2 SVGAGI, per germline (reference sequence). The CDR3 here is CASTPMGPSMGYTF. CDR3 coding DNA: TGTGCCAGCACTCCAATGGGGCCGTCGATGGGCTACACCTTC.

Within the sample, this clone is medium-sized (0.01 to 0.1%). V is TRBV2 and J is TRBJ2-5, with 13 positions matching TRBD2. The trim removed 8 bases at V and 7 bases at J, leaving 7 bases unmatched. The V gene's germline CDR1 is SNHLY and CDR2 FYNNEI. The CDR3 totals 14 residues. For the CDR3, the DNA is TGTGCCAGCGATGGGACTAGCGGGGAGGGGACCCAGTACTTC. It is translated as CASDGTSGEGTQYF.

The chain couples TRBV9 to TRBJ2-2; 11 bases fit TRBD2. V lost 2 bases, J lost 5 bases, and 5 bases stayed unmatched. CDR1 is SGDLS, CDR2 YYNGEE, per germline. The CDR3 runs to 16 residues. Here the CDR3 reads CASSVSGRAGTGELFF. CDR3 DNA: TGTGCCAGCAGCGTTAGCGGGAGGGCCGGGACCGGGGAGCTGTTTTTT. Filled out from reference TRBV9 and TRBJ2-2, the complete variable domain reads DSGVTQTPKHLITATGQRVTLRCSPRSGDLSVYWYQQSLDQGLQFLIQYYNGEERAKGNILERFSAQQFPDLHSELNLSSLELGDSALYFCASSVSGRAGTGELFFGEGSRLTVL.

The rearrangement joins TRBV5-6 to TRBJ2-5; TRBD2 is a possible D gene (6 bases). V lost 0 bases and J 4 bases, leaving 13 bases between the germline ends. Germline V gene data show CDR1 as SGHDT and CDR2 as YYEEEE. The length of the CDR3 is 15 residues. The CDR3 is CASSLVAAGRETQYF. The CDR3 DNA reads TGTGCCAGCAGCTTGGTAGCGGCTGGACGAGAGACCCAGTACTTC.

The CDR3 DNA reads TGTGCCAGCAGTGAAGGCCCCCTAGGGCAGTACTTC. Its translation is CASSEGPLGQYF. The rearrangement uses TRBV2 and TRBJ2-7; D is unclear. The CDR3 extends over 12 amino acids. Trimming cost V 1 base and J 9 bases, with 10 bases left between them. Looked up from germline, CDR1 is SNHLY and CDR2 is FYNNEI. Together with reference TRBV2 and TRBJ2-7, the CDR3 gives the full variable domain: EPEVTQTPSHQVTQMGQEVILRCVPISNHLYFYWYRQILGQKVEFLVSFYNNEISEKSEIFDDQFSVERPDGSNFTLKIRSTKLEDSAMYFCASSEGPLGQYFGPGTRLTVT.

This clone was observed a few times. This chain uses TRBV7-9 with TRBJ2-1; 10 bases line up with TRBD2. Trimming removed 10 bases from V and 9 bases from J; junction bases left unmatched: 12. The CDR3 covers 14 residues. The V gene's germline CDR1 is SEHNR and CDR2 FQNEAQ (reference sequence). The CDR3 is CATPRIAGGPEQFF. The CDR3 nucleotides are TGTGCCACCCCCAGGATAGCGGGAGGACCTGAGCAGTTCTTC. Looking up the rest from reference TRBV7-9 and TRBJ2-1 gives the full variable domain: DTGVSQNPRHKITKRGQNVTFRCDPISEHNRLYWYRQTLGQGPEFLTYFQNEAQLEKSRLLSDRFSAERPKGSFSTLEIQRTEQGDSAMYLCATPRIAGGPEQFFGPGTRLTVL.